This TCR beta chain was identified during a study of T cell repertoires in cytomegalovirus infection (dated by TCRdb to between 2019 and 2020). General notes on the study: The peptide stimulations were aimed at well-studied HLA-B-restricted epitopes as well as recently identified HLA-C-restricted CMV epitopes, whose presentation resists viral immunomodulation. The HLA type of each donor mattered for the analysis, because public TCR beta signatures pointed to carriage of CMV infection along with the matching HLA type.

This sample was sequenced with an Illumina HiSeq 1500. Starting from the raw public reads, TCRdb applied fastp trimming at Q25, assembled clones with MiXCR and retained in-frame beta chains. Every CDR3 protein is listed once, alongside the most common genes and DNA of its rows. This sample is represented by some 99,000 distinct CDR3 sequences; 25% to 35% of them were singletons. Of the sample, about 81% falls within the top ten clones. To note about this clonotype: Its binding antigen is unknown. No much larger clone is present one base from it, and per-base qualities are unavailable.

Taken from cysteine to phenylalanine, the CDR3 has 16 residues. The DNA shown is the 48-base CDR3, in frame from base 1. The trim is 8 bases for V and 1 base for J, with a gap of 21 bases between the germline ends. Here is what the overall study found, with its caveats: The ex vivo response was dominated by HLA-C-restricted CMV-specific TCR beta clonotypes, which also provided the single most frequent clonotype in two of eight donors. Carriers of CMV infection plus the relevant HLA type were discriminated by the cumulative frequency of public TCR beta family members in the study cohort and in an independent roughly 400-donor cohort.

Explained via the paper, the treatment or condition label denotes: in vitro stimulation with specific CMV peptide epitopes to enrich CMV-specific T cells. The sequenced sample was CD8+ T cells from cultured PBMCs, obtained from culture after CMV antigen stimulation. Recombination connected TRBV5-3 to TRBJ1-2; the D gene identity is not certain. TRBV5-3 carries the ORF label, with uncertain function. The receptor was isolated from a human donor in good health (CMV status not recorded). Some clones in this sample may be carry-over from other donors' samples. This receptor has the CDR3 CASSPGWAGINYGYTF. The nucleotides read TGTGCCAGCAGCCCGGGGTGGGCAGGTATTAACTATGGCTACACCTTC.